One sample yielded the 14 T cell receptor beta chains listed below, sequenced in a study of T cells in Graves' hyperthyroidism and ophthalmopathy. TCR beta CDR3 sequences were amplified from RNA transcripts. The HTBI set primed first-round TCR CDR3 RT-PCR. TCRdb re-called the multiplex PCR reads with MiXCR, one entry per CDR3 protein. The table records 490,000 or so distinct CDR3 sequences, 15% to 20% of them present only once. The sample taken for sequencing was blood. The receptor set was obtained from a man aged 40-49 years with Graves' ophthalmopathy.

V and J are TRBV6-2 or TRBV6-3 and TRBJ2-3; the match to TRBD2 covers 9 bases. This CDR3 is built from 18 residues. J lost 5 bases, V lost 0 bases, and 12 bases had no gene match. From germline, CDR1 is MNHEY and CDR2 SVGEGT. CDR3 in DNA: TGTGCCAGCAGTTACTCGGTGCTCGAGCGGGGGGCCCGAGATACGCAGTATTTT. Translation: CASSYSVLERGARDTQYF.

This clonotype was seen only a few times. The chain couples TRBV28 to TRBJ2-1, with D perhaps TRBD1 (5 bases). V was shortened by 6 bases and J by 7 bases, with 16 bases between the two germline ends. This CDR3 has 14 residues. Germline V lookup: CDR1 MDHEN, CDR2 SYDVKM. The CDR3 here is CASSAAGRRNEQFF. CDR3 nucleotides: TGTGCCAGCAGCGCGGCAGGGCGACGGAATGAGCAGTTCTTC.

This clonotype was found a few times. CDR3 amino acids: CASRKMRREGLRDEQFF. CDR3 DNA: TGTGCCAGCAGAAAAATGAGGAGGGAGGGCCTCCGCGATGAGCAGTTCTTC. The chain combines TRBV28 with TRBJ2-1; 7 bases are a match to TRBD2. CDR1 and CDR2 (germline): MDHEN, SYDVKM. Trimming removed 6 bases from V and 8 bases from J; junction bases left unmatched: 19. This CDR3 comprises 17 residues.

The V call is TRBV20-1, the J call TRBJ2-7; the match to TRBD1 covers 10 bases. V gave up 5 bases and J gave up 2 bases; unmatched junction bases: 18. The CDR3 runs to 18 residues. From germline, CDR1 is DFQATT and CDR2 SNEGSKA (reference sequence). CDR3 loop: CSAGGGQGVGVRTYEQYF. Here the CDR3 DNA reads TGCAGTGCTGGGGGAGGACAGGGGGTGGGAGTAAGGACCTACGAGCAGTACTTC.

This clonotype was seen a handful of times. The rearrangement joins TRBV12-3 or TRBV12-4 to TRBJ2-7; the match to TRBD2 covers 9 bases. The V segment lost 6 bases and the J segment 6 bases; nucleotides outside the gene matches: 12. This CDR3 spans 15 amino acids. CDR3 sequence (DNA): TGTGCCAGCAGCGCAGGGACTAGCTCAGGAGTCGAGCAGTACTTC. This encodes CASSAGTSSGVEQYF.

The rearrangement links TRBV5-1 to TRBJ2-2; 7 positions match TRBD2. Germline V gives CDR1 SGHRS, CDR2 YFSETQ. This CDR3 is built from 13 residues. The J segment lost 1 base and the V segment lost 7 bases, leaving 1 base of the junction unmatched. The CDR3 is CASGGGNTGELFF. CDR3 nucleotide sequence: TGCGCCAGCGGCGGGGGGAACACCGGGGAGCTGTTTTTT.

V and J are TRBV5-1 and TRBJ2-3, with a tentative D call TRBD2 (6 bases). The CDR3 spans 16 residues. The V end lost 4 bases, the J end lost 6 bases, and 21 bases lay between the germline ends. The germline V gene has CDR1 SGHRS and CDR2 YFSETQ. CDR3 coding DNA: TGCGCCAGCAGCCCGGCGCTGGCGGGGCGCATGGATACGCAGTATTTT. It translates to CASSPALAGRMDTQYF.

About this clonotype itself: A read error is likely, as this CDR3 ends without the conserved phenylalanine or tryptophan. The chain carries TRBV5-6 and TRBJ1-6; D is unresolved. The V gene lost 2 bases and the J gene lost 0 bases, with 9 bases spanning the gap. Germline V gives CDR1 SGHDT, CDR2 YYEEEE. This CDR3 contains 16 residues. CDR3 sequence reads: CASSFGFSSYNSPLHS. CDR3 bases: TGTGCCAGCAGCTTCGGGTTTAGCTCCTATAATTCACCCCTCCACTCT.

The V gene is TRBV20-1, the J gene TRBJ1-5; 8 nucleotides agree with TRBD1. The CDR3 runs 13 residues. Per the germline V gene, CDR1 is DFQATT and CDR2 is SNEGSKA (reference sequence). The junction had 4 bases not matched to a gene; V was cut back by 5 bases and J by 4 bases. The CDR3 coding sequence is TGCAGTGCTGGCACAGGGGGGAATCAGCCCCAGCATTTT. Its translation is CSAGTGGNQPQHF.

This clonotype was seen more than once but under ten times. This sequence joins TRBV3-1 and TRBJ2-7; 15 bases line up with TRBD2. This CDR3 has 21 amino acids. Germline loops: CDR1 LGHDT, CDR2 YNNKEL (reference sequence). The V and J ends lost 0 bases and 2 bases, in that order; junction bases with no gene match: 14. The DNA for the CDR3 is TGTGCCAGCAGCCAAGAAAGCCCCCCGGGACTAGCGGGAGGCCTCACCTACGAGCAGTACTTC. Its protein is CASSQESPPGLAGGLTYEQYF.

J is TRBJ1-4 and V is TRBV7-6, with D possibly TRBD1 on 5 matching bases. Germline V lookup: CDR1 SGHVS, CDR2 FNYEAQ. The CDR3 is 16 amino acids. V was trimmed by 0 bases and J by 3 bases, leaving 11 bases between them. The DNA for the CDR3 is TGTGCCAGCAGCTTAGCAGGAGGGGCGGCTAATGAAAAACTGTTTTTT. Amino acid sequence: CASSLAGGAANEKLFF.

This chain connects TRBV19 to TRBJ2-7, with 7 nucleotides matching TRBD2. The CDR3 spans 17 residues. From germline, CDR1 is LNHDA and CDR2 SQIVND (reference sequence). J lost 3 bases, V lost 5 bases, and 16 bases had no gene match. The CDR3 loop is CASSALGRGREDYEQYF. DNA for the CDR3: TGTGCCAGTAGTGCCCTGGGGCGGGGGAGAGAAGACTACGAGCAGTACTTC.

With respect to this clonotype: One end of the junction varies from germline; a read error may be responsible. The chain links TRBV5-1 to TRBJ2-3, with TRBD1 as a possible D gene (5 bases). CDR1 and CDR2 (germline): SGHRS, YFSETQ. This CDR3 comprises 14 residues. As DNA, the CDR3 is TGCTCCAGCAGCGAACAAGGGGGCACAGATACGCAGTATTTT. Translated, it gives CSSSEQGGTDTQYF.

The V call is TRBV2, the J call TRBJ2-1; the D call may be TRBD1 or TRBD2 (5 bases each). V was pared by 3 bases and J by 6 bases, with 15 bases between. In germline, CDR1 is SNHLY, CDR2 FYNNEI. This CDR3 spans 15 amino acids. The CDR3 sequence is CASSERGYQFNEQFF. CDR3 bases: TGTGCCAGCAGTGAGAGGGGTTATCAATTCAATGAGCAGTTCTTC.